Below, 25 T cell receptor beta chains from the same sample are listed, as sequenced in a study of post-analysis software for immune sequencing data. Built from TCR beta cDNA, the libraries had unique molecular identifiers in them. TCRdb ran MiXCR on the PCR reads and lists one entry per CDR3 protein. Of about 160,000 distinct CDR3 sequences listed, around 36% are singletons. The sequences come from blood, collected after autologous hematopoietic stem cell transplantation. The receptor source for this set is a girl between 5 and 17 years old with multiple sclerosis.

V and J are TRBV9 and TRBJ1-1, with 8 bases identical to TRBD1. This CDR3 region has 13 residues. V shed 6 bases, J shed 2 bases, and the junction held 3 bases outside the gene matches. Germline V gives CDR1 SGDLS, CDR2 YYNGEE. The CDR3 nucleotides are TGTGCCAGCAATGGACAGGGTAACACTGAAGCTTTCTTT. Residues: CASNGQGNTEAFF.

This clonotype has a handful of counts. V and J are TRBV30 and TRBJ2-4; no clear D. The V and J ends lost 4 bases and 8 bases respectively, with 9 bases between them. The CDR3 is 11 amino acids. Germline lookup yields CDR1 GTSNPN and CDR2 SVGIG (reference sequence). The CDR3 region has the DNA TGTGCCTGGATGGGTAGAGACATTCAGTACTTC. This encodes CAWMGRDIQYF.

The chain employs TRBV7-9 and TRBJ2-1; 9 bases fit TRBD2. This CDR3 region has 13 residues. Germline-derived CDR1 and CDR2 are SEHNR and FQNEAQ (reference sequence). V gave up 3 bases and J gave up 10 bases; unmatched junction bases: 4. The CDR3 sequence: CASSLSSGREQFF. The DNA for the CDR3 is TGTGCCAGCAGCTTGAGCAGCGGGAGGGAGCAGTTCTTC.

The rearrangement joins TRBV14 to TRBJ2-7; the match to TRBD1 covers 7 bases. CDR3 length equals 14 residues. CDR1 and CDR2 from the germline V gene are SGHDN and FVKESK. V was pared by 5 bases and J by 6 bases, with 10 bases of the junction left unmatched. The CDR3 nucleotides are TGTGCCAGCAGCTCGGAGACAGGGAGTTCCGAGCAGTACTTC. Residues: CASSSETGSSEQYF.

The chain couples TRBV5-1 to TRBJ1-5, with D maybe TRBD1 (5 bases). CDR1 and CDR2 from the germline V gene are SGHRS and YFSETQ. This CDR3 has 15 amino acids. Between the trimmed V and J ends, which lost 4 bases and 0 bases, there was a span of 11 bases. CDR3 nucleotides: TGCGCCAGCAGCCCTCGGGGGGGTAGCAATCAGCCCCAGCATTTT. This sequence encodes CASSPRGGSNQPQHF.

The chain links TRBV7-9 to TRBJ2-7; 7 bases line up with TRBD1. Germline CDR1 SEHNR, CDR2 FQNEAQ (reference sequence). This CDR3 comprises 17 residues. Germline trimming cut 10 bases from V and 2 bases from J; bases unmatched to any gene: 20. The DNA of the CDR3 is TGTGCCACCACAGCAGGGGGACAAGACAAACTACCCTACGAGCAGTACTTC. It is translated as CATTAGGQDKLPYEQYF.

This clonotype was counted a few times. The chain couples TRBV20-1 to TRBJ2-5; 11 bases align to TRBD2. CDR1 DFQATT and CDR2 SNEGSKA come from the germline V gene (reference sequence). CDR3 length equals 16 residues. V gave up 5 bases and J gave up 5 bases; unmatched junction bases: 13. CDR3 sequence reads: CSAETLQLAGEETQYF. The CDR3 nucleotides are TGCAGTGCTGAGACCCTTCAACTAGCGGGAGAGGAGACCCAGTACTTC.

The table lists this clonotype with many counts. The genes are TRBV29-1 and TRBJ2-1; D assignment may be TRBD1 or TRBD2 (5 bases each). Germline CDR1 SQVTM, CDR2 ANQGSEA. CDR3 length: 12 amino acids. V gave up 4 bases and J gave up 5 bases, with 9 bases separating them. The CDR3 protein is CSVAGTHNEQFF. In DNA form, the CDR3 reads TGCAGCGTTGCGGGGACCCACAATGAGCAGTTCTTC.

The J gene is TRBJ2-2, the V gene TRBV4-3; TRBD2 matches at 9 bases. The CDR3 spans 17 residues. Germline CDR1 is LGHNA and CDR2 is YSLEER. V was pared by 3 bases and J by 9 bases, with 14 bases of the junction left unmatched. The CDR3 is CASSQGVTSGFRRELFF. In DNA form, the CDR3 reads TGCGCCAGCAGCCAGGGTGTGACTAGCGGATTTCGGCGGGAGCTGTTTTTT.

The chain is built from TRBV10-3 and TRBJ1-1; D uncertain. CDR1 is ENHRY, CDR2 SYGVKD, per germline. The CDR3 has 13 amino acids. Trimming removed 4 bases at V and 5 bases at J, with 11 bases between. The CDR3 loop is CAISGSPRTEAFF. CDR3 coding DNA: TGTGCCATCAGTGGGAGCCCTCGGACTGAAGCTTTCTTT.

The chain combines TRBV7-9 with TRBJ1-4; 8 nucleotides align to TRBD1. The V gene's germline CDR1 is SEHNR and CDR2 FQNEAQ (reference sequence). The CDR3 loop spans 15 amino acids. J was trimmed by 6 bases and V by 3 bases; bases with no gene match: 6. CDR3 residues: CASSFPGQGYEKLFF. The CDR3 nucleotides are TGTGCCAGCAGCTTTCCCGGACAGGGTTATGAAAAACTGTTTTTT. Combining the CDR3 with reference TRBV7-9 and TRBJ1-4 gives the whole variable domain DTGVSQNPRHKITKRGQNVTFRCDPISEHNRLYWYRQTLGQGPEFLTYFQNEAQLEKSRLLSDRFSAERPKGSFSTLEIQRTEQGDSAMYLCASSFPGQGYEKLFFGSGTQLSVL.

This clonotype has ten or more counts. V usage is TRBV4-2 and J usage is TRBJ2-7; 11 bases line up with TRBD2. The V gene end was trimmed by 1 base and the J gene end by 3 bases; junction bases not matched to a gene: 8. The CDR3 is 17 residues long. In germline, CDR1 is LGHNA, CDR2 YNFKEQ. The chain's CDR3 is CASSQGRLAGSVYEQYF. In DNA, the CDR3 is TGTGCCAGCAGCCAAGGCCGACTAGCGGGAAGTGTCTACGAGCAGTACTTC.

This clonotype was counted only a few times. The J gene is TRBJ2-1, the V gene TRBV12-5; TRBD2 aligns across 14 bases. Per the germline V gene, CDR1 is LGHNT and CDR2 is FRNRAP. CDR3 length: 16 amino acids. Losses at the gene ends were 7 bases for V and 2 bases for J; bases not matched to a gene: 4. The CDR3 nucleotides read TGTGCTAGTGAACAGGGACTAGCGGGAGCCTACAATGAGCAGTTCTTC. Residues: CASEQGLAGAYNEQFF.

This clonotype was found a few times. The chain has TRBV7-9 and TRBJ1-1; 9 bases agree with TRBD1. The CDR3 sequence is 14 residues long. The germline gives CDR1 SEHNR, CDR2 FQNEAQ (reference sequence). The V gene end was trimmed by 3 bases and the J gene end by 5 bases; junction bases not matched to a gene: 4. DNA for the CDR3: TGTGCCAGCAGCTTTGACAGGGGGTGGACTGAAGCTTTCTTT. Amino acids: CASSFDRGWTEAFF. Full variable domain (missing parts from reference TRBV7-9 and TRBJ1-1): DTGVSQNPRHKITKRGQNVTFRCDPISEHNRLYWYRQTLGQGPEFLTYFQNEAQLEKSRLLSDRFSAERPKGSFSTLEIQRTEQGDSAMYLCASSFDRGWTEAFFGQGTRLTVV.

V gene TRBV5-1 combines with J gene TRBJ1-1, with D possibly TRBD1 on 5 matching bases. The germline V gene encodes CDR1 SGHRS and CDR2 YFSETQ. V was cut by 0 bases and J by 5 bases, with 17 bases left in between. The CDR3 extends over 16 amino acids. The CDR3 loop is CASSLVDRRGETEAFF. The CDR3 DNA follows: TGCGCCAGCAGCTTGGTAGATAGACGGGGGGAGACTGAAGCTTTCTTT.

The chain combines TRBV9 with TRBJ2-7, with 10 bases identical to TRBD2. The germline CDR1 and CDR2 sequences are SGDLS and YYNGEE. V shed 4 bases and J 2 bases; nucleotides not matched to a gene: 3. The CDR3 is 14 residues long. CDR3 sequence: CASSPSGGAYEQYF. The DNA for the CDR3 is TGTGCCAGCAGCCCCAGCGGGGGGGCCTACGAGCAGTACTTC.

In its sample, this clonotype was seen many times. The V and J genes are TRBV6-5 and TRBJ2-7; the D is unclear. Trimming left V 6 bases short and J 4 bases short, with 7 bases between. Germline V gene data show CDR1 as MNHEY and CDR2 as SVGAGI. The CDR3 length is 11 residues. The CDR3 nucleotides read TGTGCCAGCAGACGTCAGTACGAGCAGTACTTC. Translating it yields CASRRQYEQYF.

This clonotype has a handful of counts. The V call is TRBV7-3, the J call TRBJ2-1; perhaps TRBD2 as D (6 bases). The CDR3 is 15 residues long. Germline lookup yields CDR1 SGHTA and CDR2 FQGTGA. The V gene lost 5 bases and the J gene lost 5 bases, with 16 bases spanning the gap. The CDR3: CASSHAGGLDNEQFF. The CDR3 DNA sequence: TGTGCCAGCAGCCACGCCGGGGGACTTGACAATGAGCAGTTCTTC. Supplemented by reference TRBV7-3 and TRBJ2-1, the full variable domain reads GAGVSQTPSNKVTEKGKYVELRCDPISGHTALYWYRQSLGQGPEFLIYFQGTGAADDSGLPNDRFFAVRPEGSVSTLKIQRTERGDSAVYLCASSHAGGLDNEQFFGPGTRLTVL.

This clonotype was observed a handful of times. This chain uses TRBV15 with TRBJ1-6; 9 bases align to TRBD1. Germline V CDR1 and CDR2: LNHNV, YYDKDF (reference sequence). This CDR3 is 16 amino acids long. V lost 0 bases and J lost 6; bases outside the gene matches: 3. The CDR3 spells CATSRDKGQGNSPLHF. DNA of the CDR3: TGTGCCACCAGCAGAGATAAGGGACAGGGTAATTCACCCCTCCACTTT.

The rearrangement links TRBV6-5 to TRBJ2-7; D is perhaps TRBD2 (7 bases). The germline gives CDR1 MNHEY, CDR2 SVGAGI. The CDR3 totals 13 residues. The ends were cut back, 9 bases at V and 2 bases at J, with 14 bases in the middle. CDR3 nucleotide sequence: TGTGCCAGTCGGACGGGGGGCACCTACGAGCAGTACTTC. This translates into CASRTGGTYEQYF.

The chain couples TRBV4-3 to TRBJ2-1; 10 nucleotides agree with TRBD2. This CDR3 region has 13 residues. Per the germline V gene, CDR1 is LGHNA and CDR2 is YSLEER. V lost 2 bases, J lost 9 bases, and 1 base stayed unmatched. CDR3: CASSQLAGAEQFF. The CDR3 DNA reads TGCGCCAGCAGCCAACTAGCGGGAGCTGAGCAGTTCTTC.

The J gene is TRBJ1-2, the V gene TRBV25-1; D is undetermined. V lost 7 bases and J 4 bases, leaving 13 bases between the germline ends. The germline CDR1 and CDR2 sequences are MGHDK and SYGVNS. This CDR3 is 13 amino acids long. CDR3: CASIGKGGYGYTF. The CDR3 DNA reads as TGTGCCAGCATTGGAAAGGGCGGCTATGGCTACACCTTC.

The chain is built from TRBV12-3 or TRBV12-4 and TRBJ2-1; TRBD2 matches 10 bases. V shed 1 base, J shed 4 bases, and the junction held 1 base outside the gene matches. This CDR3 contains 15 residues. The CDR3 DNA reads TGTGCCAGCAGTTTAGGTAGCGGGAGGTACAATGAGCAGTTCTTC. It encodes CASSLGSGRYNEQFF.

In DNA, the CDR3 is TGCAGCGCCAAACAGGGGAACTCTGGAAACACCATATATTTT. Encoded protein: CSAKQGNSGNTIYF. J is TRBJ1-3 and V is TRBV29-1; 7 nucleotides match TRBD1. The CDR3 covers 14 residues. The V segment lost 7 bases and the J segment 0 bases; nucleotides outside the gene matches: 6. Germline V CDR1 and CDR2: SQVTM, ANQGSEA.

The V and J genes are TRBV9 and TRBJ1-6; D is ambiguous. CDR1 is SGDLS, CDR2 YYNGEE, per germline. This CDR3 spans 15 amino acids. The V gene lost 0 bases and the J gene lost 7 bases, with 11 bases spanning the gap. CDR3 sequence: CASSVEEGRNSPLHF. CDR3 nucleotide sequence: TGTGCCAGCAGCGTAGAGGAAGGGAGGAATTCACCCCTCCACTTT.